The TCR beta chain described here comes from a study of spatial heterogeneity in lung cancer. Study-wide background: Donation came from roughly 72 patients with untreated early-stage non-small cell lung cancer. The authors sequenced available follow-up PBMC samples, taken a median of around 23 months after resection. Whole-study results and caveats: Tumor TCRs that were ubiquitous and expanded showed up in blood more at resection than follow-up.

Time point specified: blood at routine non-recurrence follow-up after resection. Whole RNA, which was extracted from tumor, nontumor lung tissue or frozen PBMC, was sequenced without any cell sorting. Ten or more counts support this clonotype. Its antigen is undetermined. There are 13 residues in the CDR3. In germline, CDR1 is SGHTA, CDR2 FQGNSA. V dropped 3 bases and J dropped 5 bases, with 8 bases sitting between them. TCRdb used MiXCR to reprocess the 5' RACE reads, holding one entry per CDR3 protein. Found here are 35,000 to 55,000 distinct CDR3 sequences, 12% of them singletons; the top ten hold 30% to 40%.

The source is a male donor with early-stage non-small cell lung cancer. This chain joins TRBV7-2 and TRBJ2-1; D remains unclear. The specimen comprised PBMCs, sampled at follow-up. CDR3 DNA: TGTGCCAGCAGCTTGCATAGGGACAATGAGCAGTTCTTC. Residues: CASSLHRDNEQFF.